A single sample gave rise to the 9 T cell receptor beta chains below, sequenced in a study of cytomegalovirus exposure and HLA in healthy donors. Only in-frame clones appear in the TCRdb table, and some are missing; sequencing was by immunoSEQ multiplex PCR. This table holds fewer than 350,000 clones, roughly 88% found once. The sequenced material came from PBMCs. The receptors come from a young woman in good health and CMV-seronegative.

The CDR3 region is CASSLGGGVEQYF. In DNA, the CDR3 is TGTGCCAGCAGCTTAGGGGGAGGGGTCGAGCAGTACTTC. The chain recombines TRBV11-2 with TRBJ2-7, with 7 bases lining up with TRBD2. The germline CDR1 and CDR2 sequences are SGHAT and FQNNGV. The CDR3 consists of 13 residues. Trimming removed 1 base from V and 6 bases from J; junction bases left unmatched: 3.

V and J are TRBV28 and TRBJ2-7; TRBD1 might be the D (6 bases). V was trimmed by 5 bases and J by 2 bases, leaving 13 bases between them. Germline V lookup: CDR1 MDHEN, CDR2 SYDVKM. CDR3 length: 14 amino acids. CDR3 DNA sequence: TGTGCCAGCAGTGAACAAGGGGGTCCCTACGAGCAGTACTTC. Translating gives CASSEQGGPYEQYF.

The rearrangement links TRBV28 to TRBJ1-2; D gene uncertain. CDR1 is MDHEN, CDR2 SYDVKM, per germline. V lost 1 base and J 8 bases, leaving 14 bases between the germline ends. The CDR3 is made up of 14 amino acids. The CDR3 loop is CASSLSLSPSGYTF. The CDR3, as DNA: TGTGCCAGCAGTTTATCCCTTTCTCCGTCCGGCTACACCTTC.

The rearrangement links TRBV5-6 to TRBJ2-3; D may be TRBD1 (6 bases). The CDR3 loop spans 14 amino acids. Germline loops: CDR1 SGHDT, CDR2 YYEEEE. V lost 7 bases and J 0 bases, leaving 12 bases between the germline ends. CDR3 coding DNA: TGTGCCAGCCAGAAAGGACAGAGCACAGATACGCAGTATTTT. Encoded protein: CASQKGQSTDTQYF.

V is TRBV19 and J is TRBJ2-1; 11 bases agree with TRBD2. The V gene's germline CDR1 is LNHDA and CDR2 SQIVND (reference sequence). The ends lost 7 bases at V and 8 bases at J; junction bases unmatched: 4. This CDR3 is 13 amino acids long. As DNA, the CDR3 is TGTGCCAGTAATGGGGGACTAGCGGATGAGCAGTTCTTC. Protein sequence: CASNGGLADEQFF.

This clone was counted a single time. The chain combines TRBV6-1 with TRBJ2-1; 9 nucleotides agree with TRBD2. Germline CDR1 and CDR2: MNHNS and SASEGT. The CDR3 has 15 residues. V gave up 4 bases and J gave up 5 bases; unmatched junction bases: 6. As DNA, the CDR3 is TGTGCCAGCAGTGGGACTAGCGAGATTAACAATGAGCAGTTCTTC. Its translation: CASSGTSEINNEQFF.

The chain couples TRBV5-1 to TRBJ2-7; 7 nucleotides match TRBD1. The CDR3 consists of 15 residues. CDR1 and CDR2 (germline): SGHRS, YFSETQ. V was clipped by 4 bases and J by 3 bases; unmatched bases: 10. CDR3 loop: CASSLYQQGIYEQYF. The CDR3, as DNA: TGCGCCAGCAGCCTTTACCAACAGGGGATCTACGAGCAGTACTTC.

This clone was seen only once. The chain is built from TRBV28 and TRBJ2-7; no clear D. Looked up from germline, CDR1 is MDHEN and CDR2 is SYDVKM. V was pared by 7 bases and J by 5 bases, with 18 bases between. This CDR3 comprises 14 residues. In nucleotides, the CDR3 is TGTGCCAGCACCAATACCAACCCCGGAGACGAGCAGTACTTC. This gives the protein CASTNTNPGDEQYF.

The CDR3 sequence: CAWSRSSATNEKLFF. The DNA of the CDR3 is TGTGCCTGGAGTCGGTCGAGTGCAACTAATGAAAAACTGTTTTTT. This sequence joins TRBV30 and TRBJ1-4; the D is unclear. From germline, CDR1 is GTSNPN and CDR2 SVGIG (reference sequence). V lost 2 bases and J lost 0, with 10 bases in between. The CDR3 covers 15 residues.